Listed below are T cell receptor beta chains from one sample, sequenced in a study of T cell responses to AZD1222 COVID-19 vaccine. TCRdb keeps only in-frame clones here, not all; method: immunoSEQ multiplex PCR. The table lists over 85,000 clones, around 88% of them singletons. This material consisted of peripheral blood, taken on day 0 of AZD1222 vaccination. These receptors all stem from an adult in good health. CDR3s include the opening cysteine and the closing phenylalanine or tryptophan. D genes are given only for firm matches. Clone size is shown for a subset of rows, as once, few, many or a class of expanded clone.

J gene: TRBJ1-2; D gene: TRBD1; clone size: few; V gene: TRBV5-6; CDR3 length: 14; CDR3 DNA: TGTGCCAGCAGCTCCCGGACAGGGGACATGGGCTACACCTTC; CDR3 protein: CASSSRTGDMGYTF
J gene: TRBJ2-7; D gene: .; clone size: .; V gene: TRBV7-3; CDR3 length: 13; CDR3 DNA: TGTGCCAGCAGCCAATTAAGGAACGACGAGCAGTACTTC; CDR3 protein: CASSQLRNDEQYF
J gene: TRBJ1-6; D gene: .; clone size: .; V gene: TRBV9; CDR3 length: 16; CDR3 DNA: TGTGCCAGCAGCGTAGATCCGATCCGCTCTAATTCACCCCTCCACTTT; CDR3 protein: CASSVDPIRSNSPLHF
J gene: TRBJ1-2; D gene: .; clone size: .; V gene: TRBV3-1/TRBV3-2; CDR3 length: 13; CDR3 DNA: TGTGCCAGCAGCCAGCGTGCTAACTATGGCTACACCTTC; CDR3 protein: CASSQRANYGYTF
J gene: TRBJ2-2; D gene: TRBD1; clone size: .; V gene: TRBV7-3; CDR3 length: 14; CDR3 DNA: TGTGCCAGCAGCGGGGACAGGGCTCAGGGGGAGCTGTTTTTT; CDR3 protein: CASSGDRAQGELFF
J gene: TRBJ1-1; D gene: .; clone size: .; V gene: TRBV9; CDR3 length: 13; CDR3 DNA: TGTGCCAGCAGCGTAGGGGCAGACACTGAAGCTTTCTTT; CDR3 protein: CASSVGADTEAFF
J gene: TRBJ1-2; D gene: .; clone size: .; V gene: TRBV6-5; CDR3 length: 16; CDR3 DNA: TGTGCCAGCAGTTACTTTGGGACGGCCTTCGGGAGTGGCTACACCTTC; CDR3 protein: CASSYFGTAFGSGYTF
J gene: TRBJ1-2; D gene: .; clone size: .; V gene: TRBV7-9; CDR3 length: 15; CDR3 DNA: TGTGCCAGCAGCCAATCCGACACAGGGCCGTTAGGCTACACCTTC; CDR3 protein: CASSQSDTGPLGYTF
J gene: TRBJ1-5; D gene: .; clone size: once; V gene: TRBV7-6; CDR3 length: 15; CDR3 DNA: TGTGCCAGCAGCTTAGAGGGGGGTGCAAATCAGCCCCAGCATTTT; CDR3 protein: CASSLEGGANQPQHF
J gene: TRBJ2-1; D gene: TRBD2; clone size: .; V gene: TRBV5-5; CDR3 length: 16; CDR3 DNA: TGTGCCAGCAGGGAACCGGGACTAGCGGGAGTTAATGAGCAGTTCTTC; CDR3 protein: CASREPGLAGVNEQFF
J gene: TRBJ1-2; D gene: .; clone size: .; V gene: TRBV6-5; CDR3 length: 15; CDR3 DNA: TGTGCCAGCAGCCCCGAGGGGCCGTGGGGCTATGGCTACACCTTC; CDR3 protein: CASSPEGPWGYGYTF
J gene: TRBJ1-2; D gene: .; clone size: few; V gene: TRBV7-9; CDR3 length: 13; CDR3 DNA: TGTGCCAGCAGCTCGGGGGTTCGTTATGGCTACACCTTC; CDR3 protein: CASSSGVRYGYTF
J gene: TRBJ1-2; D gene: .; clone size: .; V gene: TRBV24-1; CDR3 length: 16; CDR3 DNA: TGTGCCACCAGTGATTTGCCTAGATTGACTGGGGAAGGCTACACCTTC; CDR3 protein: CATSDLPRLTGEGYTF
J gene: TRBJ1-2; D gene: .; clone size: .; V gene: TRBV6-5; CDR3 length: 14; CDR3 DNA: TGTGCCAGCAGTTACTCGATAGCCGCATATGGCTACACCTTC; CDR3 protein: CASSYSIAAYGYTF
J gene: TRBJ2-5; D gene: .; clone size: .; V gene: TRBV30; CDR3 length: 11; CDR3 DNA: TGTGCCTGGAGGCGAGGGGAGACCCAGTACTTC; CDR3 protein: CAWRRGETQYF
J gene: TRBJ2-7; D gene: .; clone size: .; V gene: TRBV7-9; CDR3 length: 15; CDR3 DNA: TGTGCCAGCAGCGCCTACAGTGATCTAATCTACGAGCAGTACTTC; CDR3 protein: CASSAYSDLIYEQYF
J gene: TRBJ1-5; D gene: .; clone size: .; V gene: TRBV28; CDR3 length: 12; CDR3 DNA: TGTGCCAGCAGTTTGGTGGCAGCCCACCGGCATTTT; CDR3 protein: CASSLVAAHRHF
J gene: TRBJ1-2; D gene: .; clone size: once; V gene: TRBV27; CDR3 length: 14; CDR3 DNA: TGTGCCAGCAAGCCCATCGGGACAAACTATGGCTACACCTTC; CDR3 protein: CASKPIGTNYGYTF
J gene: TRBJ1-5; D gene: TRBD1; clone size: .; V gene: TRBV18; CDR3 length: 18; CDR3 DNA: TGTGCCAGCTCCTTAACCCTTGTGACAGGGAAAGGAGGTCAGCCCCAGCATTTT; CDR3 protein: CASSLTLVTGKGGQPQHF
J gene: TRBJ2-2; D gene: TRBD1; clone size: .; V gene: TRBV7-3; CDR3 length: 16; CDR3 DNA: TGTGCCAGCAGCTCCCGGACAGGGGCGAACACCGGGGAGCTGTTTTTT; CDR3 protein: CASSSRTGANTGELFF